This note documents a single TCR beta chain sequence. Its antigen is not identified. This record comes from a study of persistence of HIV-infected CD4 T cells. Findings and caveats of the study: Antigen-responding cells were enriched for degenerate expanded CDR3beta sequences.

Sequencing used immunoSEQ version 4 in survey mode. Template was genomic DNA at about 9.3 ng/uL, with up to about 1 ug used per sample. Sequencing used immunoSEQ multiplex PCR; TCRdb keeps in-frame clones, though not all of them. In the table there are 35,000 to 55,000 clones, more than 70% of which are singletons. Cells were stimulated nonspecifically with anti-CD3/anti-CD28 magnetic beads. Sorting of responding CD4+ T cells relied on upregulated CD40 ligand together with CD69. Undetectable plasma HIV-1 RNA below 50 copies/mL lasted at least 4 years. There are 15 residues in the CDR3. The germline V and J ends were trimmed by 2 bases and 1 base, with 10 bases remaining between them. Germline assignment: CDR1 SGHKS and CDR2 YYEKEE (reference sequence).

Sequences were derived from CD4+ T cells sorted from PBMCs after 18-hour stimulation, sampled from a patient who received antiretroviral therapy. The TCR was taken from an adult man with HIV who was CMV-seropositive. The chain is built from TRBV5-5 and TRBJ2-4; D is undetermined. The CDR3 here is CASSLEAVAKNIQYF. The DNA of the CDR3 is TGTGCCAGCAGCTTAGAGGCCGTCGCCAAAAACATTCAGTACTTC.